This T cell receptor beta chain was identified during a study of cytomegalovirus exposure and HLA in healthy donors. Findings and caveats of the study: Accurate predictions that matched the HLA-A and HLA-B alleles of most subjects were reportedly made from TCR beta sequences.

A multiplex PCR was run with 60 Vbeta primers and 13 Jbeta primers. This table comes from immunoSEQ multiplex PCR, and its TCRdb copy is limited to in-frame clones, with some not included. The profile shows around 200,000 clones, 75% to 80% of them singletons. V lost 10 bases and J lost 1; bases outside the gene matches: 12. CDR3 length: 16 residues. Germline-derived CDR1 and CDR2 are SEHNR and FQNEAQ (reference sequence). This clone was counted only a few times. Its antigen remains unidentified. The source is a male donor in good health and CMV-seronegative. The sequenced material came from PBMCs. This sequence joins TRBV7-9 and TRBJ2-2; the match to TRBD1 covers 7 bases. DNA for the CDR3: TGTGCCACGCCCACAGGGGTCCAACTGAACACCGGGGAGCTGTTTTTT. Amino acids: CATPTGVQLNTGELFF.